This T cell receptor (beta chain) was sequenced in a study of T-cell reconstitution after alpha-beta-depleted transplantation in children. This clonotype showed up many times. Library preparation (for TCRbeta) was performed with unique molecular identifiers. TCRdb processed the PCR reads anew with MiXCR; each CDR3 protein has one entry. The data contain roughly 100,000 distinct CDR3 sequences, roughly 8% of them singletons. The CDR3 is made up of 14 amino acids. Germline CDR1 reads DFQATT; CDR2 reads SNEGSKA (reference sequence). Trimming took off 0 bases at V and 8 bases at J, with 14 bases between the two ends.

The specimen comprised PBMCs from the stem cell graft donor, sampled from the stem cell graft. The chain employs TRBV20-1 and TRBJ2-1; TRBD1 might be the D (6 bases). The origin of this receptor is a human donor who donated a stem cell graft to a child with congenital amegakaryocytic thrombocytopenia. The CDR3: CSARDLRGLDEQFF. The CDR3 nucleotides read TGCAGTGCTAGAGATCTCAGGGGTCTCGATGAGCAGTTCTTC.